Presented here are 18 T cell receptor beta chains from one specimen sequenced in a study of blood T cells in healthy people across ages. The use of a sample-barcoded 5' primer and a J-beta primer mix characterized a second PCR of about 7 to 12 cycles. TCRdb redid the calling of the 5' RACE reads with MiXCR, one entry per CDR3 protein. Seen here are some 930,000 distinct CDR3 sequences, roughly 28% observed once, and the top ten hold 10% to 13%. This same sample was also taken into another study, of T cells of mothers and their children.

Sequencing was carried out using blood. Receptors were obtained from a woman aged 40-49 years in good health.

A word on this clonotype: A single base separates this from a much larger clone, so it may be a read error. The DNA for the CDR3 is TGTGCCGGCAGTAATATATCACCCCTCCACTTT. It encodes CAGSNISPLHF. V gene TRBV28 combines with J gene TRBJ1-6; no clear D. CDR3 length equals 11 residues. The V gene's germline CDR1 is MDHEN and CDR2 SYDVKM.

The sample holds many counts of this clonotype. This sequence joins TRBV28 and TRBJ2-7; TRBD1 might be the D (7 bases). The CDR3 is 15 residues long. Trimming took off 5 bases at V and 3 bases at J, with 17 bases between the two ends. Germline V gene lookup returns CDR1 MDHEN and CDR2 SYDVKM. CDR3 DNA: TGTGCCAGCAGTAATGGGGCAGGGGGGATCTACGAGCAGTACTTC. This codes for CASSNGAGGIYEQYF.

The chain carries TRBV4-1 and TRBJ1-5; TRBD1 might be the D (5 bases). V lost 3 bases and J 0 bases, leaving 15 bases between the germline ends. CDR3 length: 17 residues. Germline V CDR1 and CDR2: MGHRA, YSYEKL. The CDR3 DNA follows: TGCGCCAGCAGCCACCCACTGGGACTTAATAGCAATCAGCCCCAGCATTTT. It is translated as CASSHPLGLNSNQPQHF.

The rearrangement links TRBV27 to TRBJ1-1, with TRBD1 as a possible D gene (5 bases). This CDR3 region has 13 residues. Trimming cost V 8 bases and J 5 bases, with 15 bases left between them. Germline CDR1 reads MNHEY; CDR2 reads SMNVEV (reference sequence). In nucleotides, the CDR3 is TGTGCCAGCTCGGAGAGGGGACGAACTGAAGCTTTCTTT. Amino acid sequence: CASSERGRTEAFF.

This clonotype was seen a few times. This chain joins TRBV7-3 and TRBJ1-1; a possible D gene is TRBD1 (5 bases). This CDR3 contains 15 residues. V shed 5 bases and J shed 0 bases, with 13 bases lying between them. Germline assignment: CDR1 SGHTA and CDR2 FQGTGA. CDR3 DNA: TGTGCCAGCAGCCCGCTGGGGGGGATGAACACTGAAGCTTTCTTT. It codes for CASSPLGGMNTEAFF.

Notes on this clonotype: This may be a read error: a much more frequent sequence differs by one nucleotide. The J gene is TRBJ2-6, the V gene TRBV12-3 or TRBV12-4; D is possibly TRBD2 (6 bases). The CDR3 is made up of 18 amino acids. The CDR3 nucleotides read TGTGCCAGCATGGGGGGAAGACAACTCCGTCGTGGGGCCATCGTCCTGACTTTC. This gives the protein CASMGGRQLRRGAIVLTF.

The chain combines TRBV7-2 with TRBJ2-6; D is uncertain. The length of the CDR3 is 15 residues. Trimming shortened V by 3 bases and J by 3 bases, and 9 bases separated the two germline ends. The germline V gene has CDR1 SGHTA and CDR2 FQGNSA. Here the CDR3 DNA reads TGTGCCAGCAGCTTTGCGTTGGGTGGGGCCAACGTCCTGACTTTC. Protein sequence: CASSFALGGANVLTF.

The genes are TRBV13 and TRBJ2-3, with 7 bases that match TRBD1. The junction had 9 bases not matched to a gene; V was cut back by 6 bases and J by 6 bases. This CDR3 spans 14 amino acids. The germline V gene has CDR1 PRHDT and CDR2 FYEKMQ (reference sequence). The CDR3 DNA reads TGTGCCAGCAGGGGGGACAGATCGATTGATACGCAGTATTTT. Residues: CASRGDRSIDTQYF.

The chain recombines TRBV6-5 with TRBJ2-3; unclear D gene. Between the trimmed V and J ends, which lost 2 bases and 0 bases, there was a span of 9 bases. Per the germline V gene, CDR1 is MNHEY and CDR2 is SVGAGI. There are 15 residues in the CDR3. The CDR3 bases are TGTGCCAGCAGTTACGGCGTCGGGAGCACAGATACGCAGTATTTT. This codes for CASSYGVGSTDTQYF.

The rearrangement joins TRBV7-2 to TRBJ1-6, with D maybe TRBD1 (5 bases). V lost 5 bases to trimming and J lost 5 bases, with 16 bases between them. The germline gives CDR1 SGHTA, CDR2 FQGNSA. CDR3 length equals 16 residues. The CDR3 loop is CASSRAGGANNSPLHF. The CDR3, as DNA: TGTGCCAGCAGCCGGGCGGGCGGGGCCAATAATTCACCCCTCCACTTT.

This clonotype showed up many times. The chain links TRBV3-1 to TRBJ2-5; D possibly corresponds to TRBD2 (7 bases). Per germline, CDR1 LGHDT and CDR2 YNNKEL (reference sequence). This CDR3 contains 15 residues. Trimming took off 4 bases at V and 0 bases at J, with 12 bases between the two ends. CDR3 loop: CASSRGGGHQETQYF. The CDR3 DNA reads as TGTGCCAGCAGCCGGGGCGGGGGCCACCAAGAGACCCAGTACTTC.

The sample holds a few counts of this clonotype. The J gene is TRBJ2-2, the V gene TRBV12-3 or TRBV12-4, with D perhaps TRBD2 (5 bases). The CDR3 length is 18 residues. The germline V and J ends were trimmed by 3 bases and 1 base, with 18 bases remaining between them. CDR3 amino acids: CASSFSSPDAGNTGELFF. CDR3 nucleotide sequence: TGTGCCAGCAGTTTCTCTTCCCCCGATGCGGGGAACACCGGGGAGCTGTTTTTT.

The V gene is TRBV19, the J gene TRBJ2-3, with 7 bases lining up with TRBD1. Unmatched junction bases numbered 15, after V lost 6 bases and J lost 6 bases. The CDR3 is 16 amino acids. Germline CDR1 is LNHDA and CDR2 is SQIVND (reference sequence). The CDR3 region has the DNA TGTGCCAGTAGACCAGGGACAGCCCTTCTGGAGGATACGCAGTATTTT. Its translation is CASRPGTALLEDTQYF.

Regarding this clonotype: The junction does not match germline at one end; this may be a read error. J is TRBJ1-6 and V is TRBV20-1; the D is unclear. This CDR3 comprises 11 residues. Germline CDR1 reads DFQATT; CDR2 reads SNEGSKA (reference sequence). CDR3 sequence: CRARELSPLHF. CDR3 coding DNA: TGCAGGGCTAGAGAATTGTCACCCCTCCACTTT.

This clonotype has a handful of counts. The genes are TRBV4-1 and TRBJ2-1; 10 bases match TRBD2. In germline, CDR1 is MGHRA, CDR2 YSYEKL. This CDR3 contains 21 residues. Trimming removed 6 bases from V and 1 base from J; junction bases left unmatched: 21. The CDR3 bases are TGCGCCAGCAGTCCACCGACCCGGGCTAGCGGGGGCGGGTGGTCCTACAATGAGCAGTTCTTC. Translated, it gives CASSPPTRASGGGWSYNEQFF.

V gene TRBV6-6 combines with J gene TRBJ1-6; D unresolved. CDR3 size: 16 residues. Trimming removed 5 bases at V and 5 bases at J, with 16 bases between. From germline, CDR1 is MNHNY and CDR2 SVGAGI (reference sequence). For the CDR3, the DNA is TGTGCCAGCAGTGCCTATCCGGGGAGAAATAATTCACCCCTCCACTTT. Its protein is CASSAYPGRNNSPLHF.

This chain connects TRBV5-1 to TRBJ1-2; D remains ambiguous. CDR3 length: 20 residues. Germline-derived CDR1 and CDR2 are SGHRS and YFSETQ. The V end lost 4 bases, the J end lost 4 bases, and 32 bases lay between the germline ends. The CDR3 sequence is CASSPGRRDEPRPILYGYTF. The DNA for the CDR3 is TGCGCCAGCAGCCCAGGAAGGAGAGATGAGCCACGTCCAATCCTCTATGGCTACACCTTC.

This clonotype was recorded at least ten times. The V gene is TRBV7-2, the J gene TRBJ2-1, with 10 positions matching TRBD2. Per germline, CDR1 SGHTA and CDR2 FQGNSA. CDR3 length equals 14 residues. J gave up 6 bases and V 5 bases, and 4 bases lay outside the gene matches. CDR3 sequence: CASSRQRGGNEQFF. In DNA form, the CDR3 reads TGTGCCAGCAGCCGTCAGCGGGGGGGCAATGAGCAGTTCTTC.